Listed here are 16 T cell receptor beta chains from one sample, sequenced in a study of T cell repertoires in cytomegalovirus infection. TCRdb called the reads again in MiXCR, with one record for every CDR3 protein. Of about 920,000 distinct CDR3 sequences listed, around a third are singletons. Their antigens remain unidentified. The sample here was cultured CD8+ T cells from PBMCs, taken from culture after CMV antigen stimulation. The receptors here all came from a human donor in good health (CMV status not recorded). Some clones in this sample may be carry-over from other donors' samples.

The rearrangement uses TRBV5-1 and TRBJ1-1, with 8 bases aligning to TRBD1. Looked up from germline, CDR1 is SGHRS and CDR2 is YFSETQ. The CDR3 loop spans 15 amino acids. Trimming at V came to 2 bases and at J to 1 base, leaving 4 bases not matched to a gene. CDR3 nucleotide sequence: TGCGCCAGCAGCTTAAGGACAGGGCAGAACACTGAAGCTTTCTTT. It specifies CASSLRTGQNTEAFF.

The rearrangement joins TRBV7-9 to TRBJ2-7, with D perhaps assigned TRBD1 or TRBD2 (6 bases each). This CDR3 comprises 15 residues. Looked up from germline, CDR1 is SEHNR and CDR2 is FQNEAQ (reference sequence). With 4 bases removed from V and 5 bases from J, the gap between germline ends came to 18 bases. The CDR3 loop reads CASSYSWGATDEQYF. The CDR3 bases are TGTGCCAGCAGCTACTCATGGGGGGCGACCGACGAGCAGTACTTC.

The J gene is TRBJ2-3, the V gene TRBV6-2 or TRBV6-3; D may be TRBD1 (5 bases). This CDR3 has 16 amino acids. V lost 2 bases to trimming and J lost 0 bases, with 12 bases between them. The germline V gene has CDR1 MNHEY and CDR2 SVGEGT. This CDR3 is CASSYDSSYSTDTQYF. The CDR3 region has the DNA TGTGCCAGCAGTTACGACAGTTCCTATAGCACAGATACGCAGTATTTT.

The chain combines TRBV12-3 or TRBV12-4 with TRBJ2-7, with 7 bases fitting TRBD1. The CDR3 extends over 15 amino acids. V shed 3 bases, J shed 2 bases, and the junction held 7 bases outside the gene matches. The chain's CDR3 is CASSFQGQLPYEQYF. The CDR3 nucleotides read TGTGCCAGCAGTTTTCAGGGACAGCTACCCTACGAGCAGTACTTC.

This clonotype appeared a few times. The chain carries TRBV11-1 and TRBJ1-1; D uncertain. V dropped 4 bases and J dropped 0 bases, with 21 bases sitting between them. CDR1 and CDR2 from the germline V gene are SGHAT and FQDESV (reference sequence). This CDR3 is 18 amino acids long. CDR3 DNA sequence: TGTGCCAGCAGCTCCCAACCTATAGTGGGGAAGTTGAACACTGAAGCTTTCTTT. This codes for CASSSQPIVGKLNTEAFF. The variable domain in full, completed from reference TRBV11-1 and TRBJ1-1, reads EAEVAQSPRYKITEKSQAVAFWCDPISGHATLYWYRQILGQGPELLVQFQDESVVDDSQLPKDRFSAERLKGVDSTLKIQPAELGDSAMYLCASSSQPIVGKLNTEAFFGQGTRLTVV.

The V call is TRBV6-1, the J call TRBJ2-1; D gene uncertain. Germline loops: CDR1 MNHNS, CDR2 SASEGT. V lost 8 bases and J lost 2, with 13 bases in between. The CDR3 runs to 14 residues. CDR3 DNA sequence: TGTGCCAGCCACTTGGGAAATCCCTACAATGAGCAGTTCTTC. This sequence encodes CASHLGNPYNEQFF.

This sequence joins TRBV6-1 and TRBJ1-1; perhaps TRBD1 as D (5 bases). The CDR3 is made up of 14 amino acids. Germline V gene lookup returns CDR1 MNHNS and CDR2 SASEGT. V dropped 1 base and J dropped 5 bases, with 11 bases sitting between them. CDR3 in amino acids: CASSEGAGRTEAFF. CDR3 nucleotides: TGTGCCAGCAGTGAAGGGGCAGGGAGGACTGAAGCTTTCTTT.

This clonotype was observed at least ten times. J is TRBJ1-2 and V is TRBV7-3; D is perhaps TRBD1 (5 bases). Trimming cost V 4 bases and J 2 bases, with 8 bases left between them. The germline V gene encodes CDR1 SGHTA and CDR2 FQGTGA. The CDR3 length is 13 residues. The CDR3 region is CASSSRQNYGYTF. The CDR3 coding sequence is TGTGCCAGCAGCTCACGACAGAACTATGGCTACACCTTC.

The chain is built from TRBV20-1 and TRBJ2-7; 7 bases are shared with TRBD1. The CDR3 is 14 residues long. V was clipped by 6 bases and J by 4 bases; unmatched bases: 12. Looked up from germline, CDR1 is DFQATT and CDR2 is SNEGSKA (reference sequence). Here the CDR3 reads CSASPGTVPYEQYV. CDR3 nucleotide sequence: TGCAGTGCAAGTCCCGGGACAGTTCCATACGAGCAGTACGTC.

The CDR3 here is CASSFAAELQETQYF. For the CDR3, the DNA is TGTGCCAGCAGCTTTGCAGCGGAGCTCCAAGAGACCCAGTACTTC. The J gene is TRBJ2-5, the V gene TRBV7-9; D may be TRBD2 (5 bases). CDR3 length: 15 amino acids. Trimming shortened V by 3 bases and J by 1 base, and 12 bases separated the two germline ends. Germline V CDR1 and CDR2: SEHNR, FQNEAQ (reference sequence).

This clonotype has more than one count but fewer than ten. The chain couples TRBV12-3 or TRBV12-4 to TRBJ1-5; D is uncertain. V was cut by 6 bases and J by 0 bases, with 12 bases left in between. The CDR3 sequence is 15 residues long. This CDR3 is CASSSTEFSNQPQHF. The DNA for the CDR3 is TGTGCCAGCAGCTCTACAGAGTTTAGCAATCAGCCCCAGCATTTT.

The chain employs TRBV24-1 and TRBJ1-5; 8 positions agree with TRBD1. Germline V gene sequence: CDR1 KGHDR, CDR2 SFDVKD. With 3 bases clipped from V and 0 bases from J, the junction kept 15 bases outside the gene matches. The CDR3 length is 20 residues. The CDR3 DNA reads as TGTGCCACCAGTGATGTCGCCCGTTTCGGGACAGGTTTTAGCAATCAGCCCCAGCATTTT. Residues: CATSDVARFGTGFSNQPQHF.

This clonotype was seen repeatedly, ten times or more. V is TRBV28 and J is TRBJ1-2; 8 bases align to TRBD1. V gave up 3 bases and J gave up 5 bases; unmatched junction bases: 2. The CDR3 contains 13 residues. CDR1 MDHEN and CDR2 SYDVKM come from the germline V gene. The CDR3 DNA follows: TGTGCCAGCAGTTTCGGGACAGGATATGGCTACACCTTC. This codes for CASSFGTGYGYTF.

This clonotype was observed a few times. The chain couples TRBV10-2 to TRBJ2-7; D gene unclear. The length of the CDR3 is 13 residues. The germline CDR1 and CDR2 sequences are WSHSY and SAAADI. V shed 7 bases and J shed 3 bases, with 13 bases lying between them. CDR3 sequence reads: CASKLGPYYEQYF. CDR3 in DNA: TGCGCCAGCAAACTTGGGCCCTACTACGAGCAGTACTTC.

This clonotype is a singleton in its sample. The genes are TRBV15 and TRBJ1-1; 8 nucleotides align to TRBD1. CDR1 is LNHNV, CDR2 YYDKDF, per germline (reference sequence). The CDR3 consists of 15 residues. V was clipped by 4 bases and J by 1 base; unmatched bases: 5. CDR3: CATSNPGTGNTEAFF. In nucleotides, the CDR3 is TGTGCCACCAGCAACCCTGGGACAGGGAACACTGAAGCTTTCTTT. Drawing the rest from reference TRBV15 and TRBJ1-1, the complete variable domain is DAMVIQNPRYQVTQFGKPVTLSCSQTLNHNVMYWYQQKSSQAPKLLFHYYDKDFNNEADTPDNFQSRRPNTSFCFLDIRSPGLGDTAMYLCATSNPGTGNTEAFFGQGTRLTVV.

The chain employs TRBV12-5 and TRBJ2-7, with a weak D call TRBD2 (5 bases). V lost 0 bases to trimming and J lost 0 bases, with 9 bases between them. CDR1 is LGHNT, CDR2 FRNRAP, per germline. The CDR3 is made up of 15 amino acids. The CDR3 reads CASGLVQGSSYEQYF. Written as DNA, the CDR3 is TGTGCTAGTGGTTTGGTACAAGGGAGCTCCTACGAGCAGTACTTC.